One sample yielded the 12 T cell receptor beta chains listed below, sequenced in a study of spatial heterogeneity in lung cancer. One entry per CDR3 protein results from TCRdb running MiXCR on the 5' RACE reads. The sample holds around 11,000 distinct CDR3 sequences; under 6.5% are singletons and the top ten take 28%. Time point reported: sample taken at primary tumor resection. Sequenced here: PBMCs, sampled at surgery. The receptor source for this set is a male donor with early-stage non-small cell lung cancer.

This clonotype was seen at least ten times. CDR3 sequence: CASSQLAGLSDTQYF. Written as DNA, the CDR3 is TGTGCCAGCAGCCAGTTAGCGGGCCTCTCAGATACGCAGTATTTT. The chain has TRBV11-2 and TRBJ2-3; 7 nucleotides match TRBD2. The junction had 9 bases not matched to a gene; V was cut back by 5 bases and J by 4 bases. The CDR3 length is 15 residues. Per germline, CDR1 SGHAT and CDR2 FQNNGV.

This clonotype was seen repeatedly, ten times or more. This chain links TRBV6-5 with TRBJ1-6; TRBD1 agrees at 9 bases. This CDR3 has 14 residues. J was trimmed by 10 bases and V by 4 bases; bases with no gene match: 5. Looked up from germline, CDR1 is MNHEY and CDR2 is SVGAGI. The CDR3 protein is CASSSGTGRSPLHF. CDR3 coding DNA: TGTGCCAGCAGTTCCGGGACAGGGAGGTCACCCCTCCACTTT.

At least ten counts were recorded for this clonotype. The CDR3 nucleotides read TGCGCCAGCAGTGTAGGGGTAGGGAACACTGAAGCTTTCTTT. It codes for CASSVGVGNTEAFF. V is TRBV10-2 and J is TRBJ1-1; TRBD1 is a possible D gene (5 bases). Germline V CDR1 and CDR2: WSHSY, SAAADI. The CDR3 covers 14 residues. Trimming pared 4 bases from V and 1 base from J, leaving 10 bases between.

This clonotype has at least ten counts. The gene calls are TRBV6-6 and TRBJ2-3; no firm D call. There are 12 residues in the CDR3. V lost 8 bases to trimming and J lost 6 bases, with 12 bases between them. Germline assignment: CDR1 MNHNY and CDR2 SVGAGI (reference sequence). The chain's CDR3 is CASGGRADTQYF. CDR3 nucleotides: TGTGCCAGCGGCGGCCGGGCCGATACGCAGTATTTT.

The sample holds many counts of this clonotype. This rearrangement joins TRBV20-1 to TRBJ2-3, with a weak D call TRBD2 (6 bases). The CDR3 is made up of 14 amino acids. Germline V gives CDR1 DFQATT, CDR2 SNEGSKA (reference sequence). The germline V and J ends were trimmed by 6 bases and 0 bases, with 13 bases remaining between them. The chain's CDR3 is CSAIGLLSTDTQYF. The CDR3 DNA follows: TGCAGTGCCATAGGACTACTTAGCACAGATACGCAGTATTTT.

This clonotype has at least ten counts. V and J are TRBV3-1 and TRBJ2-5, with 9 bases aligning to TRBD2. This CDR3 region has 16 residues. Germline V CDR1 and CDR2: LGHDT, YNNKEL (reference sequence). V gave up 0 bases and J gave up 5 bases; unmatched junction bases: 7. This chain's CDR3 is CASSQDLREGRETQYF. The CDR3 DNA reads as TGTGCCAGCAGCCAAGATTTGCGGGAGGGCCGGGAGACCCAGTACTTC.

This clonotype was picked up many times. The chain carries TRBV20-1 and TRBJ2-7; weak D call: TRBD2 (7 bases). V was trimmed by 5 bases and J by 0 bases, leaving 11 bases between them. This CDR3 has 13 residues. CDR1 and CDR2 (germline): DFQATT, SNEGSKA (reference sequence). The CDR3 bases are TGCAGTGCTGGGGAGGGACACTCCTACGAGCAGTACTTC. Protein product: CSAGEGHSYEQYF.

V usage is TRBV11-3 and J usage is TRBJ2-7; 9 nucleotides agree with TRBD2. V lost 5 bases to trimming and J lost 6 bases; unmatched junction nucleotides: 17. The CDR3 covers 17 residues. The V gene's germline CDR1 is SGHNT and CDR2 YENEEA. The CDR3 loop is CASSPRLGSGRPGEQYF. CDR3 bases: TGTGCCAGCAGCCCCCGATTAGGTAGCGGGAGACCTGGCGAGCAGTACTTC. Looking up the rest from reference TRBV11-3 and TRBJ2-7 gives the full variable domain: EAGVVQSPRYKIIEKKQPVAFWCNPISGHNTLYWYLQNLGQGPELLIRYENEEAVDDSQLPKDRFSAERLKGVDSTLKIQPAELGDSAVYLCASSPRLGSGRPGEQYFGPGTRLTVT.

This clonotype occurred many times. The chain carries TRBV7-9 and TRBJ2-7; 7 positions agree with TRBD1. Germline loops: CDR1 SEHNR, CDR2 FQNEAQ (reference sequence). V shed 5 bases and J 4 bases; nucleotides not matched to a gene: 8. This CDR3 comprises 14 residues. The CDR3 spells CASSARTGLYEQYF. The CDR3 region has the DNA TGTGCCAGCAGCGCCCGGACAGGTCTTTACGAGCAGTACTTC.

Ten or more counts support this clonotype. The CDR3: CASSQWTGGTEAFF. The CDR3 DNA sequence: TGTGCCAGCAGCCAATGGACCGGCGGCACTGAAGCTTTCTTT. This chain links TRBV7-2 with TRBJ1-1; no definite D call. Germline-derived CDR1 and CDR2 are SGHTA and FQGNSA. The V end was cut by 5 bases, the J end by 4 bases, with 14 bases between. The CDR3 has 14 amino acids.

This clonotype is labeled medium-sized (0.01 to 0.1%). The chain is built from TRBV27 and TRBJ2-7; a weak D match, TRBD1 (6 bases). CDR1 and CDR2 from the germline V gene are MNHEY and SMNVEV (reference sequence). Trimming left V 0 bases short and J 6 bases short, with 6 bases between. CDR3 length: 12 amino acids. The DNA of the CDR3 is TGTGCCAGCAGTTTATCAGGGGGCGAGCAGTACTTC. Amino acid sequence: CASSLSGGEQYF.

This clonotype was seen repeatedly, ten times or more. This rearrangement joins TRBV20-1 to TRBJ1-2, with 10 bases lining up with TRBD1. V lost 5 bases to trimming and J lost 6 bases; unmatched junction nucleotides: 6. The CDR3 covers 13 residues. Germline V gene data show CDR1 as DFQATT and CDR2 as SNEGSKA (reference sequence). The DNA of the CDR3 is TGCAGTGCTCGGACAGGGGGTACCGATGGCTACACCTTC. Protein product: CSARTGGTDGYTF.